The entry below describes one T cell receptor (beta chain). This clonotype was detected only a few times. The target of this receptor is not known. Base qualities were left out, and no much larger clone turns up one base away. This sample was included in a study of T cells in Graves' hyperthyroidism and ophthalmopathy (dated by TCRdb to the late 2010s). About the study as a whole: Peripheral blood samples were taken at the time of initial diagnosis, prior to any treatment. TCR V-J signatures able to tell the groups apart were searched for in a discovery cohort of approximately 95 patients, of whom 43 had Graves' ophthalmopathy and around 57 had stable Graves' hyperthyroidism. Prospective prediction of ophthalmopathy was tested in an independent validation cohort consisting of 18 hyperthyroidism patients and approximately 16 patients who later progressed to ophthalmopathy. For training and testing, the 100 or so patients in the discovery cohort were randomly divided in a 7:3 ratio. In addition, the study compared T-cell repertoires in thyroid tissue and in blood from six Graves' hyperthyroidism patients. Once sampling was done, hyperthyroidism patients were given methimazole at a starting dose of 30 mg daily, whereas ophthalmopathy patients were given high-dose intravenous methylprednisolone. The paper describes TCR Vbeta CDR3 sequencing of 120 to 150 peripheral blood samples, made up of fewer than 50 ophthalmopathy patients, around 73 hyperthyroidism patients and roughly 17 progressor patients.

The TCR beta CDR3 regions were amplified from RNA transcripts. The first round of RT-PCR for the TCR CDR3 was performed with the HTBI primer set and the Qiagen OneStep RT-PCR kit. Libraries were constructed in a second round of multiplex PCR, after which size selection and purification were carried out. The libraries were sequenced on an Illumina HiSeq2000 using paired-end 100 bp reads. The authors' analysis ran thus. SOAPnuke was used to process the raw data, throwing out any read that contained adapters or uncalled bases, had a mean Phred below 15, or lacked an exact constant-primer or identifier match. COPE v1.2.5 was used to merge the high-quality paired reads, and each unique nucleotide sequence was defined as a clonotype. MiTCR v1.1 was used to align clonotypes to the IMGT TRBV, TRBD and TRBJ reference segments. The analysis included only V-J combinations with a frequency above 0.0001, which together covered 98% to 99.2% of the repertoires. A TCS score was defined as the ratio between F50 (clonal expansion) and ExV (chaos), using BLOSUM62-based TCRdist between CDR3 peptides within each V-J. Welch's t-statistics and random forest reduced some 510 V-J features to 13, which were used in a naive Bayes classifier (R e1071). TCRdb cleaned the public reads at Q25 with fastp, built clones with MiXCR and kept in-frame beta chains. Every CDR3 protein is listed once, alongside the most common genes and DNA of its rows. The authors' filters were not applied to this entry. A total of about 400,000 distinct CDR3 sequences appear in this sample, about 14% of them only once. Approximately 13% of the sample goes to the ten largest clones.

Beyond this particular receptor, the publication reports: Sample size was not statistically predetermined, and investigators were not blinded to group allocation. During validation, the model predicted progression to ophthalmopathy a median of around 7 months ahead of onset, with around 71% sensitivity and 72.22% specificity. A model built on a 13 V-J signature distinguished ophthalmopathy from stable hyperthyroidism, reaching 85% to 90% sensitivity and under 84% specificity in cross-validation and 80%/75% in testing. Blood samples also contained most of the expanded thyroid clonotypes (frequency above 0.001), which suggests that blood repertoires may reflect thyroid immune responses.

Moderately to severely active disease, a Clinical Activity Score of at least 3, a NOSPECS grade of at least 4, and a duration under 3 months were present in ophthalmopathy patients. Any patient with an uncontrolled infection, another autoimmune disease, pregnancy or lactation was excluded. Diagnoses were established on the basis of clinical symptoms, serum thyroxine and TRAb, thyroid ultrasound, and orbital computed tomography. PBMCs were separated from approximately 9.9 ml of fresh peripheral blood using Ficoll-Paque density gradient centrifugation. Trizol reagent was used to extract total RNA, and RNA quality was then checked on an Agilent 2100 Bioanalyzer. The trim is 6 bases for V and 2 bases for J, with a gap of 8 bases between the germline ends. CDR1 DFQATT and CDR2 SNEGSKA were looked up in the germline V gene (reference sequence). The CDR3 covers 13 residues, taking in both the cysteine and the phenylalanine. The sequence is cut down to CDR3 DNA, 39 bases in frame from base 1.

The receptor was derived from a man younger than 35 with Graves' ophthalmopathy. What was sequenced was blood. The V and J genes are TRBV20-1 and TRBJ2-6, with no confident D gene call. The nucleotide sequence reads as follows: TGCAGTGCGTTCCGTGCTGGGGCCAACGTCCTGACTTTC. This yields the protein CSAFRAGANVLTF.